Following are 22 T cell receptor beta chains from one sample sequenced in a study of Graves' ophthalmopathy and Graves' hyperthyroidism. TCR beta CDR3 regions were amplified from RNA transcripts. Second-round multiplex PCR followed a first-round RT-PCR using HTBI primers. TCRdb passed the multiplex PCR reads through MiXCR, listing each CDR3 protein once. The sample shows roughly 610,000 distinct CDR3 sequences, 22% of them seen only once. The specimen sequenced was peripheral blood. These receptors all come from a woman aged 18-29 years with stable Graves' hyperthyroidism. Some clones in this sample may be carry-over from other donors' samples.

The rearrangement links TRBV28 to TRBJ2-2, with 9 bases fitting TRBD2. V was clipped by 11 bases and J by 4 bases; unmatched bases: 8. Germline V CDR1 and CDR2: MDHEN, SYDVKM. This CDR3 contains 14 residues. In nucleotides, the CDR3 is TGTGCCGGAAGCGGGAGGAGTGGCACCGGGGAGCTGTTTTTT. This sequence encodes CAGSGRSGTGELFF.

V is TRBV4-1 and J is TRBJ1-5; possible D gene TRBD1, 6 bases. The CDR3 has 16 residues. V lost 7 bases, J lost 5 bases, and 21 bases lay in between. The germline CDR1 and CDR2 sequences are MGHRA and YSYEKL. The CDR3: CASTPGGRGGYQPQHF. CDR3 nucleotides: TGCGCCAGCACCCCGGGGGGCCGAGGCGGGTATCAGCCCCAGCATTTT.

Many counts were recorded for this clonotype. This chain uses TRBV6-1 with TRBJ2-7; D tentatively reads TRBD1 or TRBD2 (6 bases each). Looked up from germline, CDR1 is MNHNS and CDR2 is SASEGT. Trimming removed 4 bases from V and 7 bases from J, with 20 bases in between. This CDR3 has 15 residues. In DNA form, the CDR3 reads TGTGCCAGCAGTGCCGGGACTCACAGGGCGGAGGAGCAGTACTTC. This sequence encodes CASSAGTHRAEEQYF.

The J gene is TRBJ1-1, the V gene TRBV6-1, with 8 bases that match TRBD1. The ends lost 6 bases at V and 6 bases at J; junction bases unmatched: 6. Germline CDR1 MNHNS, CDR2 SASEGT. The CDR3 is made up of 13 amino acids. This chain's CDR3 is CASRKQGEAEAFF. DNA for the CDR3: TGTGCCAGCAGGAAACAGGGGGAAGCTGAAGCTTTCTTT.

A few counts support this clonotype. The V and J genes are TRBV20-1 and TRBJ1-1; 7 nucleotides line up with TRBD1. CDR3 size: 14 residues. V trimming: 4 bases; J trimming: 1 base; junction bases outside the gene matches: 6. Germline lookup yields CDR1 DFQATT and CDR2 SNEGSKA (reference sequence). CDR3 sequence reads: CSATPGTANTEAFF. CDR3 sequence (DNA): TGCAGTGCTACCCCCGGGACAGCGAACACTGAAGCTTTCTTT.

This clonotype was recorded at least ten times. This sequence joins TRBV27 and TRBJ1-1; 7 bases fit TRBD1. From germline, CDR1 is MNHEY and CDR2 SMNVEV (reference sequence). J gave up 5 bases and V 7 bases, and 7 bases lay outside the gene matches. The CDR3 is made up of 13 amino acids. The CDR3 sequence: CASTHRGGTEAFF. The CDR3 nucleotides are TGTGCCAGCACCCACAGGGGAGGGACTGAAGCTTTCTTT.

This clonotype has at least ten counts. V gene TRBV7-9 combines with J gene TRBJ2-7; the D gene could be TRBD1 or TRBD2 (6 bases each). The CDR3 is made up of 13 amino acids. The germline V and J ends were trimmed by 5 bases and 7 bases, with 15 bases remaining between them. CDR1 and CDR2 (germline): SEHNR, FQNEAQ (reference sequence). CDR3 in DNA: TGTGCCAGCAGCCTCCAAGGGGGGCAAGAGCAGTACTTC. It encodes CASSLQGGQEQYF.

This clonotype was counted at least ten times. The chain couples TRBV20-1 to TRBJ1-1, with a weak D call TRBD1 (5 bases). The ends were cut back, 5 bases at V and 0 bases at J, with 13 bases in the middle. Germline assignment: CDR1 DFQATT and CDR2 SNEGSKA (reference sequence). This CDR3 is built from 14 residues. The CDR3: CSALEGGVNTEAFF. CDR3 nucleotide sequence: TGCAGTGCTCTGGAGGGAGGGGTGAACACTGAAGCTTTCTTT.

Ten or more counts support this clonotype. V and J are TRBV9 and TRBJ1-3; D unclear. The V gene's germline CDR1 is SGDLS and CDR2 YYNGEE. V was clipped by 3 bases and J by 4 bases, with 8 bases between them. This CDR3 has 13 residues. CDR3 loop: CASSESRGNTIYF. Here the CDR3 DNA reads TGTGCCAGCAGCGAATCAAGGGGAAACACCATATATTTT.

The chain joins TRBV29-1 to TRBJ1-2, with TRBD1 as a possible D gene (5 bases). This CDR3 region has 14 residues. Germline CDR1 is SQVTM and CDR2 is ANQGSEA. The ends were cut back, 5 bases at V and 1 base at J, with 14 bases in the middle. The CDR3 sequence is CSVPRGRVNYGYTF. CDR3 nucleotides: TGCAGCGTTCCCCGGGGGAGGGTTAACTATGGCTACACCTTC.

V and J are TRBV11-2 and TRBJ2-2; D not certain. Trimming took off 1 base at V and 0 bases at J, with 9 bases between the two ends. This CDR3 has 16 amino acids. From germline, CDR1 is SGHAT and CDR2 FQNNGV. In DNA, the CDR3 is TGTGCCAGCAGCTTAGTTTTGTTGGCGAACACCGGGGAGCTGTTTTTT. It specifies CASSLVLLANTGELFF.

In this sample, this clonotype turned up many times. The V call is TRBV5-1, the J call TRBJ1-1; maybe TRBD1 (5 bases). The CDR3 has 16 amino acids. CDR1 is SGHRS and CDR2 is YFSETQ in the germline V gene. The germline V and J ends were trimmed by 0 bases and 1 base, with 13 bases remaining between them. CDR3 sequence (DNA): TGCGCCAGCAGCTTGGCCGACAGATATGAGAACACTGAAGCTTTCTTT. It encodes CASSLADRYENTEAFF.

This rearrangement joins TRBV28 to TRBJ2-7; 7 bases fit TRBD1. Germline V lookup: CDR1 MDHEN, CDR2 SYDVKM. The CDR3 is made up of 17 amino acids. Trimming took 5 bases from V and 4 from J; bases not matched to a gene: 17. CDR3 nucleotide sequence: TGTGCCAGCAGTCCTCCGCCAACCTCCGGGACAGCTTACGAGCAGTACTTC. Its translation is CASSPPPTSGTAYEQYF.

The chain couples TRBV9 to TRBJ2-7, with D possibly TRBD2 on 6 matching bases. The CDR3 length is 14 residues. Deletions cut 0 bases from V and 2 bases from J, with 9 bases between. CDR1 SGDLS and CDR2 YYNGEE come from the germline V gene. The CDR3 coding sequence is TGTGCCAGCAGCGTAGACGGACTAACCTACGAGCAGTACTTC. It yields the protein CASSVDGLTYEQYF.

In its sample, this clonotype was seen once. This chain uses TRBV12-3 or TRBV12-4 with TRBJ1-5, with a tentative D call TRBD1 (5 bases). The CDR3 runs 17 residues. Between the trimmed V and J ends, which lost 6 bases and 0 bases, there was a span of 18 bases. The CDR3 bases are TGTGCCAGCAGGCGGTTGTTGGGGGGGGATAGCAATCAGCCCCAGCATTTT. The encoded protein is CASRRLLGGDSNQPQHF.

At least ten counts were recorded for this clonotype. The V call is TRBV12-3 or TRBV12-4, the J call TRBJ1-3; D call uncertain. V lost 3 bases, J lost 0 bases, and 3 bases lay in between. The CDR3 sequence is 13 residues long. The CDR3 sequence is CASSLHSGNTIYF. For the CDR3, the DNA is TGTGCCAGCAGTTTGCACTCTGGAAACACCATATATTTT.

This clonotype showed up many times. The rearrangement joins TRBV20-1 to TRBJ2-5; D is unclear. V lost 3 bases, J lost 2 bases, and 16 bases lay in between. The CDR3 runs 15 residues. Germline V gives CDR1 DFQATT, CDR2 SNEGSKA (reference sequence). The CDR3 DNA reads as TGCAGTGCTAGGCCACCCTGGGGTGGACAAGAGACCCAGTACTTC. Its translation: CSARPPWGGQETQYF.

This clonotype has at least ten counts. The gene calls are TRBV11-2 and TRBJ2-7; 7 positions match TRBD2. V shed 5 bases, J shed 7 bases, and the junction held 17 bases outside the gene matches. The germline CDR1 and CDR2 sequences are SGHAT and FQNNGV. The CDR3 has 16 residues. CDR3: CASSPEPGLWGGEQYF. CDR3 in DNA: TGTGCCAGCAGCCCAGAACCGGGACTATGGGGCGGGGAGCAGTACTTC.

This clonotype appeared many times. V usage is TRBV6-4 and J usage is TRBJ2-2; 9 nucleotides align to TRBD1. Germline CDR1 and CDR2: MRHNA and SNTAGT. Unmatched junction bases numbered 9, after V lost 8 bases and J lost 8 bases. The CDR3 length is 14 residues. Written as DNA, the CDR3 is TGTGCCAGCCTGCTGGGACAGGGTAGGGGGGAGCTGTTTTTT. Translated, it gives CASLLGQGRGELFF.

This clonotype was detected many times. This chain links TRBV6-5 with TRBJ1-2; no firm D call. Germline V gene data show CDR1 as MNHEY and CDR2 as SVGAGI. V gave up 4 bases and J gave up 2 bases, with 8 bases separating them. The CDR3 is 13 residues long. CDR3 sequence (DNA): TGTGCCAGCAGTTTTGAGTCCAACTATGGCTACACCTTC. This codes for CASSFESNYGYTF.

This clonotype was observed many times. The CDR3 sequence: CASGGTGRSYEQYF. CDR3 sequence (DNA): TGTGCCAGCGGGGGGACAGGGAGGTCCTACGAGCAGTACTTC. The chain recombines TRBV6-5 with TRBJ2-7, with 9 bases that match TRBD1. There are 14 residues in the CDR3. Germline V gene lookup returns CDR1 MNHEY and CDR2 SVGAGI. Trimming at V came to 8 bases and at J to 1 base, leaving 6 bases not matched to a gene.

This clonotype has at least ten counts. A clone one base away is much larger, so this may be a read error. The rearrangement links TRBV12-3 or TRBV12-4 to TRBJ2-7, with no clear D. This CDR3 is built from 12 residues. In nucleotides, the CDR3 is TGTGCCGGCAGTTTAACATCCTACGAGCAGTACTTC. Amino acids: CAGSLTSYEQYF.